The following is a T cell receptor (beta chain) sequence with its context. Its antigen is as yet unknown. The data derive from a study of T cell responses to AZD1222 COVID-19 vaccine. General observations from the study: Spike-wide vaccine-associated CD4 TCRs dominated at 160-218 and 743-854. Repertoires were obtained only post-peak T cell response. Donors in the cohort were predominantly white British and more often female, and clonal diversity was possibly underestimated. Spike-specific TCR depth and breadth grew after two AZD1222 doses.

The CDR3 covers 12 residues. The V end was cut by 1 base, the J end by 12 bases, with 10 bases between. Here immunoSEQ multiplex PCR was the method, and the copy in TCRdb shows in-frame clones only, minus some. The sample gives more than 140,000 clones, 80% to 95% of which show up once; around 0.9% is in the top ten. This chain connects TRBV12-3 or TRBV12-4 to TRBJ2-1; D remains ambiguous. This sequence originates from an adult in good health. The specimen comprised peripheral blood, sampled on day 0 of MenACWY control vaccination. The CDR3 loop reads CASSLGPAWQFF. The CDR3 coding sequence is TGTGCCAGCAGTTTAGGCCCGGCGTGGCAGTTCTTC.